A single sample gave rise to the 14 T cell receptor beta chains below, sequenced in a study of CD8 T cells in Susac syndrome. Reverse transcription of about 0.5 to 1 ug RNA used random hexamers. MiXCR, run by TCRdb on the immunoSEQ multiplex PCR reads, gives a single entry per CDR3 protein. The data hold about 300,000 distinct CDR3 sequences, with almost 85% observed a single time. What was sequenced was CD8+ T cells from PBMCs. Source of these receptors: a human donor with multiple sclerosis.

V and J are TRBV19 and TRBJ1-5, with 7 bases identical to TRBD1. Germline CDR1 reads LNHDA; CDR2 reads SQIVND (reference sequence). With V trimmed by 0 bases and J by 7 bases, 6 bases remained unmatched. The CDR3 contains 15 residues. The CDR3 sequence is CASSIETGADQPQHF. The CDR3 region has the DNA TGTGCCAGTAGTATAGAAACAGGGGCGGACCAGCCCCAGCATTTT. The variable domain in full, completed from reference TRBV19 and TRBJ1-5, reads DGGITQSPKYLFRKEGQNVTLSCEQNLNHDAMYWYRQDPGQGLRLIYYSQIVNDFQKGDIAEGYSVSREKKESFPLTVTSAQKNPTAFYLCASSIETGADQPQHFGDGTRLSIL.

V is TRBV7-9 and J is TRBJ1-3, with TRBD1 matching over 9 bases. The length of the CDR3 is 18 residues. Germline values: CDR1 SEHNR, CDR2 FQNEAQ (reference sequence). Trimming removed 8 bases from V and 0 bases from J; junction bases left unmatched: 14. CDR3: CASATGGEGFHSGNTIYF. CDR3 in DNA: TGTGCCAGCGCCACAGGGGGCGAGGGGTTCCACTCTGGAAACACCATATATTTT.

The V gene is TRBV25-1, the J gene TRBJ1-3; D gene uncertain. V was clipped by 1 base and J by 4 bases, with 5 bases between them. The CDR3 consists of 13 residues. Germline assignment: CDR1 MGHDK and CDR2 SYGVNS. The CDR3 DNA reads TGTGCCAGCAGTGAATGGGGAGGAAACACCATATATTTT. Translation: CASSEWGGNTIYF.

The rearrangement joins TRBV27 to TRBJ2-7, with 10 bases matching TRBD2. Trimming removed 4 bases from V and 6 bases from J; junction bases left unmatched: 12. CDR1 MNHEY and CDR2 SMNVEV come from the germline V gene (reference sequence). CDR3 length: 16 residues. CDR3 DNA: TGTGCCAGCAGTTCTTCCTGGGCTAGCGGGAGAACCGAGCAGTACTTC. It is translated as CASSSSWASGRTEQYF.

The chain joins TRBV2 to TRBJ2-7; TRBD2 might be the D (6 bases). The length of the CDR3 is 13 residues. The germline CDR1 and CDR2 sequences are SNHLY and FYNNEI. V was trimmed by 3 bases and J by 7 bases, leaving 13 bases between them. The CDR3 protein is CASSEEYGGEQYF. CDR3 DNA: TGTGCCAGCAGTGAGGAATATGGGGGGGAGCAGTACTTC.

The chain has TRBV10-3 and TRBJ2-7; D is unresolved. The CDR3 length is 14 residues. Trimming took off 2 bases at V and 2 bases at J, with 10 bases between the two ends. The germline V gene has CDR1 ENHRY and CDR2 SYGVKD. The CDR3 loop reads CAISEVGVPYEQYF. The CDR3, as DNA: TGTGCCATCAGTGAGGTCGGAGTCCCCTACGAGCAGTACTTC.

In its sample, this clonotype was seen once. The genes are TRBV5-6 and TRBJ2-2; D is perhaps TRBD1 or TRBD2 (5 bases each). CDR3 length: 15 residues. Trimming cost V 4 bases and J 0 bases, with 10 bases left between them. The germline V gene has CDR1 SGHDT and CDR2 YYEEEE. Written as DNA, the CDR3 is TGTGCCAGCAGCCGGGACGGTGCGAACACCGGGGAGCTGTTTTTT. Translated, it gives CASSRDGANTGELFF.

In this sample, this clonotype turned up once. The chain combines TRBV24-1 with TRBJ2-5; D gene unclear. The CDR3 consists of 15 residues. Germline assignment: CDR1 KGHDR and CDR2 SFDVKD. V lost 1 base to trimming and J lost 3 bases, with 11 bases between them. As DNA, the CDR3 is TGTGCCACCAGTGATTTTAAAGGAGCTGAAGAGACCCAGTACTTC. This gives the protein CATSDFKGAEETQYF.

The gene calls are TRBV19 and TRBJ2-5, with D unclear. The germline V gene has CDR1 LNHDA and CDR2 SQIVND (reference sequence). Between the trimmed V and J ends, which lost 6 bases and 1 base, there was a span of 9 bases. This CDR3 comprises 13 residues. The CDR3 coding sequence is TGTGCCAGTAGCTTCCGTACCCAAGAGACCCAGTACTTC. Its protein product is CASSFRTQETQYF.

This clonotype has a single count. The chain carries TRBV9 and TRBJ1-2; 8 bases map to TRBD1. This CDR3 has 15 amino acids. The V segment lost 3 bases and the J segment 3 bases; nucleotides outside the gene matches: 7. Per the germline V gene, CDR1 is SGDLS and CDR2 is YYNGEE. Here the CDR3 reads CASSDRQGTDYGYTF. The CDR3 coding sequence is TGTGCCAGCAGCGACAGACAGGGGACGGACTATGGCTACACCTTC.

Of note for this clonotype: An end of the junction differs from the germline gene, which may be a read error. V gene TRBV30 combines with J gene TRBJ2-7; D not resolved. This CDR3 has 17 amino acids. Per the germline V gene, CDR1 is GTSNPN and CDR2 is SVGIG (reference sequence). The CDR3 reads CAWSVQVGPLLSSEQYF. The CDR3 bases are TGTGCCTGGAGTGTACAAGTCGGGCCGCTCCTATCCTCCGAGCAGTACTTC.

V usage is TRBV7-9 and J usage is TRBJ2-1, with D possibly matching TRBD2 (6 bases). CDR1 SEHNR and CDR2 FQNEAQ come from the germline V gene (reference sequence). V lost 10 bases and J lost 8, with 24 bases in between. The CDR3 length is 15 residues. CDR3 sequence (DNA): TGTGCCACCTCAAATGGGGTCGGGACTGGAGATGAGCAGTTCTTC. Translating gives CATSNGVGTGDEQFF.

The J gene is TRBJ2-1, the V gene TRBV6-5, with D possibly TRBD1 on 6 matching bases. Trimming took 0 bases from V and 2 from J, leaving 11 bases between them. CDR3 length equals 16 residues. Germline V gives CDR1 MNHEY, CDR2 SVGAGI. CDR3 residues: CASSYSRGGPYNEQFF. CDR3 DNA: TGTGCCAGCAGTTACTCCAGAGGGGGACCCTACAATGAGCAGTTCTTC.

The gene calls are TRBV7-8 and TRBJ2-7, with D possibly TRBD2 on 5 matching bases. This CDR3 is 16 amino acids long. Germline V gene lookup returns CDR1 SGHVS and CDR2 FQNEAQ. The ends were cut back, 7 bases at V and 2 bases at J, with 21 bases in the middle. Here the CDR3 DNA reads TGTGCCAGCACCCCAGCCTCCAGCGGCCTTCCCTACGAGCAGTACTTC. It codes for CASTPASSGLPYEQYF.